The source of this T cell receptor (beta chain) is a study of blood T cell repertoires in COVID-19. Whole-study context: Both acute and convalescent COVID-19 samples were obtained from the United States, Italy and Spain.

Up to 2 weeks before entering the study, exposed participants had met a COVID-19 case. Assay: immunoSEQ multiplex PCR; the TCRdb copy retains only in-frame clones and omits some. The data contain 350,000 to 450,000 clones, around nine tenths of them singletons. V shed 2 bases, J shed 2 bases, and the junction held 6 bases outside the gene matches. The CDR3 sequence is 16 residues long. Looked up from germline, CDR1 is MNHEY and CDR2 is SVGEGT. The specimen was PBMCs or T cells enriched from blood (not recorded which). The source is a woman under 30 who had been exposed to COVID-19. The chain joins TRBV6-2 or TRBV6-3 to TRBJ2-7; TRBD2 aligns across 10 bases. Here the CDR3 DNA reads TGTGCCAGCAGTTACGCCCTAGCGGGAGCCCCCTACGAGCAGTACTTC. Residues: CASSYALAGAPYEQYF.